This TCR beta chain came from a study of molecular identifiers for immune sequencing clone quantification (dated by TCRdb to between 2017 and 2018). In terms of the full investigation: For a replicate experiment, RNA from around 20,000 or 100,000 naive CD8 T cells was divided into five aliquots, of which four were sequenced. The study was a methods study using CD8 T cells to benchmark molecular-identifier clustering-based TCR repertoire sequencing (MIDCIRS) and TCR RNA copy counting.

The germline ends are 10 bases apart after V is trimmed by 1 base and J by 5 bases. CDR1 and CDR2 (SGHDT, YYEEEE) derive from the germline V gene. Including cysteine and phenylalanine, the CDR3 has 14 amino acids. The read is trimmed to its CDR3 DNA, 42 bases read in frame from base 1. Library prep was done by PCR. This sample was sequenced with an Illumina HiSeq 4000. Bulk TCR libraries were prepared as previously described, using TCR primers listed in Table S5. The Qiagen AllPrep DNA/RNA kit was used to purify total RNA. Before any analysis, reads coming from multiple sequencing runs of the same library were combined into one pool. The authors' analysis ran thus. Only reads with exact TCR constant sequence were kept, trimmed to 150 nt, and grouped by their 12-nt molecular barcodes. Within each barcode group, reads were sub-clustered at a 15% Levenshtein threshold, and quality-weighted consensus sequences were built per RNA molecule. Non-functional sequences were discarded, and so were lower-count sequences lying one edit away from another sequence. On the basis of fitting two negative binomial distributions, barcode sub-clusters with fewer than 20% of the maximum read count were discarded. TCRdb ran its own pipeline on the public reads, namely fastp trimming at Q25 and MiXCR clone calling, and kept in-frame beta chains. Every distinct CDR3 protein forms one entry, paired with its most common genes and DNA. The V and J calls were not made by the authors but by TCRdb's processing. This sample holds about 640,000 distinct CDR3 sequences; approximately 20% were observed only once. Approximately 0.9% of the sample lies in the top ten.

Naive CD8 T cell libraries were made from 20,000 to 1,000,000 sorted cells using 10%, 30% or 50% of purified RNA. Naive CD8 T cells, defined as CD8+CD4-CCR7+CD45RA+, were FACS-sorted into RLT Plus buffer on a BD FACSAria II. To test detection sensitivity, Jurkat RNA equivalent to about eleven TCR copies was spiked into samples of roughly 17,000-1,000,000 naive CD8 T cells. Enrichment of CD8 T cells was performed with RosetteSep CD8+ T Cell Enrichment Cocktail and Ficoll-Paque, after which ACK red cell lysis was carried out. On the study overall, not on this receptor specifically: Naive libraries contained spiked-in Jurkat TCR RNA (around eleven copies' worth), which is not part of the donor repertoire. A single cell's worth of spiked-in Jurkat TCR RNA was reported detectable even among about 1.1 million naive CD8 T cells. When barcode sub-clustering was left out, chimeric consensus sequences inflated TCR diversity, with chimeras reaching as high as 47%. Highly expanded clone sizes could be underestimated because identical TCR molecules may share a barcode. Modeling estimated around 3.2 recovered TCR RNA copies per cell, compared with about 10 by digital PCR, which implies roughly 27% capture efficiency. Clones above 20 RNA copies held over 99% of molecules in CMV-specific effector cells but under 1% in naive cells.

This clonotype has at least ten counts. Its antigen specificity is not known. Nothing much larger sits one base from this clone, and base qualities are not available. This clonotype was obtained from a human donor in good health. Some libraries in this study had Jurkat cell RNA spiked in. Sequenced: naive CD8+ T cells from blood, with Jurkat cell RNA spiked in. The cell subset or site label of this sample denotes: FACS-sorted CD8+CD4-CCR7+CD45RA+ naive T cells. This sequence uses TRBV5-6 and TRBJ1-5; too little of a D gene remains to name it. The sequence in DNA is TGTGCCAGCAGCTTGTTCGTGGGCCATCAGCCCCAGCATTTT. Its product reads: CASSLFVGHQPQHF.